This TCR beta chain is drawn from a study of blood T cell repertoires in COVID-19. This CDR3 has 15 amino acids. Germline CDR1 reads MNHEY; CDR2 reads SVGAGI. V lost 6 bases to trimming and J lost 2 bases, with 15 bases between them. The assay was immunoSEQ multiplex PCR, and TCRdb's table has in-frame clones only and misses some. The table lists 250,000 to 300,000 clones, under 90% of them singletons. The J gene is TRBJ2-3, the V gene TRBV6-5; maybe TRBD1 (5 bases). This sequence was found in a man aged 25 to 45 with acute COVID-19. Sequenced sample: PBMCs or T cells enriched from blood (not recorded which). The CDR3 nucleotides read TGTGCCAGCAGCACAAGACAGCTACTCACAGATACGCAGTATTTT. Protein product: CASSTRQLLTDTQYF.